Listed here are 24 T cell receptor beta chains from one sample, sequenced in a study of spatial heterogeneity in lung cancer. TCRdb used MiXCR to reprocess the 5' RACE reads, holding one entry per CDR3 protein. The table lists fewer than 45,000 distinct CDR3 sequences, 6.5% to 7% of them singletons, with 43% in the top ten. Time point of the sample: sample taken at primary tumor resection. The specimen was PBMCs, collected at surgery. The receptor set was obtained from a female donor with early-stage non-small cell lung cancer.

The chain links TRBV6-2 or TRBV6-3 to TRBJ2-1; D gene unclear. CDR3 length: 12 residues. The germline V and J ends were trimmed by 6 bases and 5 bases, with 8 bases remaining between them. Looked up from germline, CDR1 is MNHEY and CDR2 is SVGEGT. CDR3 sequence (DNA): TGTGCCAGCAGCCGGGCGGACAATGAGCAGTTCTTC. The encoded protein is CASSRADNEQFF.

This clonotype has at least ten counts. The rearrangement links TRBV28 to TRBJ1-2; a possible D gene is TRBD1 (6 bases). V lost 6 bases and J 4 bases, leaving 12 bases between the germline ends. This CDR3 is built from 13 residues. In germline, CDR1 is MDHEN, CDR2 SYDVKM. This CDR3 reads CASSPGQSYGYTF. The DNA for the CDR3 is TGTGCCAGCAGCCCTGGACAGTCCTATGGCTACACCTTC.

In its sample, this clonotype was seen many times. V is TRBV5-1 and J is TRBJ1-5, with 8 bases identical to TRBD1. The CDR3 runs 16 residues. The junction had 4 bases not matched to a gene; V was cut back by 0 bases and J by 2 bases. Germline values: CDR1 SGHRS, CDR2 YFSETQ. DNA for the CDR3: TGCGCCAGCAGCTTGGGCGGACAGGGAGGCAATCAGCCCCAGCATTTT. Translating it yields CASSLGGQGGNQPQHF.

This clonotype was observed at least ten times. This sequence joins TRBV5-5 and TRBJ1-3, with unresolved D. The CDR3 loop spans 13 amino acids. Germline-derived CDR1 and CDR2 are SGHKS and YYEKEE (reference sequence). V lost 0 bases and J lost 4, with 5 bases in between. CDR3: CASSLDDGNTIYF. Here the CDR3 DNA reads TGTGCCAGCAGCTTGGATGACGGAAACACCATATATTTT.

This clonotype has just a few counts. The chain joins TRBV29-1 to TRBJ2-2; D remains ambiguous. CDR1 is SQVTM, CDR2 ANQGSEA, per germline. The CDR3 spans 12 residues. CDR3 in amino acids: CIIVRPNGELFF. In DNA form, the CDR3 reads TGCATTATCGTTAGGCCAAACGGGGAGCTGTTTTTT.

This clonotype was detected many times. The chain recombines TRBV5-1 with TRBJ2-5, with 10 bases identical to TRBD2. Germline CDR1 reads SGHRS; CDR2 reads YFSETQ. There are 14 residues in the CDR3. Trimming cost V 0 bases and J 4 bases; bases outside gene matches: 0. CDR3 DNA: TGCGCCAGCAGCTTGGCTAGCGGGGGAGAGACCCAGTACTTC. It specifies CASSLASGGETQYF.

This clonotype was observed at least ten times. V and J are TRBV7-9 and TRBJ2-6, with 9 bases aligning to TRBD2. Trimming removed 9 bases from V and 0 bases from J; junction bases left unmatched: 12. The CDR3 consists of 18 residues. CDR1 and CDR2 (germline): SEHNR, FQNEAQ (reference sequence). The CDR3 loop reads CASLSSGGPSSGANVLTF. CDR3 in DNA: TGTGCCAGTTTAAGTAGCGGGGGACCTAGCTCTGGGGCCAACGTCCTGACTTTC.

This clonotype was detected many times. The V and J genes are TRBV7-3 and TRBJ2-7, with unresolved D. Trimming took 6 bases from V and 1 from J, leaving 16 bases between them. CDR1 SGHTA and CDR2 FQGTGA come from the germline V gene. The CDR3 runs 15 residues. The CDR3 region has the DNA TGTGCCAGCAGTCAAGGGCCAGGAGAATCCTACGAGCAGTACTTC. Translation: CASSQGPGESYEQYF.

The chain combines TRBV3-1 with TRBJ2-7; tentatively, D is TRBD1 or TRBD2 (5 bases each). Trimming cost V 3 bases and J 3 bases, with 12 bases left between them. Germline assignment: CDR1 LGHDT and CDR2 YNNKEL (reference sequence). The CDR3 runs 14 residues. DNA of the CDR3: TGTGCCAGCAGCCAGTCCGGGGCCTTCTACGAGCAGTACTTC. It specifies CASSQSGAFYEQYF.

This clonotype was counted ten times or more. V and J are TRBV9 and TRBJ2-7; tentatively, D is TRBD1 or TRBD2 (5 bases each). CDR1 and CDR2 from the germline V gene are SGDLS and YYNGEE. This CDR3 spans 15 amino acids. V dropped 4 bases and J dropped 2 bases, with 16 bases sitting between them. CDR3 protein: CASSPMGTQTYEQYF. The CDR3 DNA is TGTGCCAGCAGCCCAATGGGGACGCAGACCTACGAGCAGTACTTC.

The CDR3 DNA reads as TGTGCCAGCAGCGTAAATCTCCCGCAAGATACGCAGTATTTT. It is translated as CASSVNLPQDTQYF. The chain links TRBV7-8 to TRBJ2-3; D ambiguous. V was trimmed by 5 bases and J by 5 bases, leaving 14 bases between them. This CDR3 is built from 14 residues. The germline gives CDR1 SGHVS, CDR2 FQNEAQ.

This clonotype was counted only a few times. The rearrangement uses TRBV29-1 and TRBJ2-1, with TRBD1 as a possible D gene (6 bases). Germline assignment: CDR1 SQVTM and CDR2 ANQGSEA. V was shortened by 4 bases and J by 1 base, with 11 bases between the two germline ends. The CDR3 is made up of 14 amino acids. DNA for the CDR3: TGCAGCGTTGTGGGGGCCCGATCCTACAATGAGCAGTTCTTC. It codes for CSVVGARSYNEQFF.

This clonotype occurred many times. The chain has TRBV7-2 and TRBJ2-2; D possibly corresponds to TRBD1 (5 bases). Trimming took off 3 bases at V and 6 bases at J, with 14 bases between the two ends. This CDR3 contains 15 residues. The germline V gene has CDR1 SGHTA and CDR2 FQGNSA. This CDR3 is CASSFAKKGSGELFF. As DNA, the CDR3 is TGTGCCAGCAGCTTCGCGAAAAAGGGGTCCGGGGAGCTGTTTTTT.

This clonotype was seen only a few times. The chain recombines TRBV20-1 with TRBJ2-7; no clear D. CDR3 size: 12 residues. The V end lost 3 bases, the J end lost 4 bases, and 10 bases lay between the germline ends. From germline, CDR1 is DFQATT and CDR2 SNEGSKA (reference sequence). The DNA for the CDR3 is TGCAGTGCTAGTTCGGTGATATACGAGCAGTACTTC. Its protein is CSASSVIYEQYF.

In its sample, this clonotype was seen many times. The chain employs TRBV5-1 and TRBJ2-1; TRBD1 matches 7 bases. CDR3 length: 13 residues. Germline V gene data show CDR1 as SGHRS and CDR2 as YFSETQ. V was pared by 6 bases and J by 4 bases, with 4 bases of the junction left unmatched. CDR3 region: CASTRDSYNEQFF. The DNA for the CDR3 is TGCGCCAGCACCAGGGACAGTTACAATGAGCAGTTCTTC.

V and J are TRBV6-2 or TRBV6-3 and TRBJ2-7; D is uncertain. This CDR3 has 14 amino acids. Per the germline V gene, CDR1 is MNHEY and CDR2 is SVGEGT. Trimming took off 2 bases at V and 2 bases at J, with 10 bases between the two ends. CDR3 sequence: CASSYDPQTYEQYF. CDR3 nucleotide sequence: TGTGCCAGCAGTTACGACCCACAGACCTACGAGCAGTACTTC.

This clonotype appeared many times. The rearrangement uses TRBV3-1 and TRBJ2-7; the D gene is possibly TRBD2 (6 bases). V gave up 0 bases and J gave up 7 bases, with 13 bases separating them. Germline V lookup: CDR1 LGHDT, CDR2 YNNKEL (reference sequence). CDR3 length equals 14 residues. The CDR3 protein is CASSQDLGGMEQYF. The CDR3 DNA follows: TGTGCCAGCAGCCAAGATTTGGGGGGAATGGAGCAGTACTTC.

Ten or more counts support this clonotype. This sequence joins TRBV6-2 or TRBV6-3 and TRBJ2-4; the match to TRBD1 covers 7 bases. The CDR3 spans 14 residues. Germline-derived CDR1 and CDR2 are MNHEY and SVGEGT. V lost 5 bases and J lost 6; bases outside the gene matches: 7. The CDR3 region is CASSDVNRGNIQYF. CDR3 DNA: TGTGCCAGCAGTGACGTAAACAGGGGAAACATTCAGTACTTC.

The CDR3 coding sequence is TGTGCCAGCAGCTCCCCTGGACTTAGGGGCACCGGGGAGCTGTTTTTT. Its translation: CASSSPGLRGTGELFF. V is TRBV7-9 and J is TRBJ2-2; tentatively, D is TRBD1 or TRBD2 (5 bases each). Germline CDR1 reads SEHNR; CDR2 reads FQNEAQ (reference sequence). The germline V and J ends were trimmed by 4 bases and 4 bases, with 16 bases remaining between them. CDR3 length: 16 residues.

This clonotype was seen many times. The chain links TRBV2 to TRBJ1-3; D perhaps matches TRBD1 (6 bases). V was trimmed by 4 bases and J by 2 bases, leaving 9 bases between them. The CDR3 consists of 14 residues. CDR1 and CDR2 from the germline V gene are SNHLY and FYNNEI. The CDR3 loop reads CASSAGHTGNTIYF. The CDR3 DNA sequence: TGTGCCAGCAGTGCGGGACATACTGGAAACACCATATATTTT.

In the case of this clonotype: A much larger clone differs by one base, so this may be a read error. The chain has TRBV11-2 and TRBJ2-7; D is possibly TRBD1 (6 bases). This CDR3 comprises 14 residues. Germline V gene sequence: CDR1 SGHAT, CDR2 FQNNGV. V lost 5 bases and J lost 8, with 19 bases in between. Here the CDR3 reads CASSTGGRRSKQYF. The CDR3 DNA reads TGTGCCAGCAGCACTGGGGGCAGGAGGAGCAAGCAGTACTTC.

This clonotype was seen repeatedly, ten times or more. The gene calls are TRBV5-1 and TRBJ2-6; D is unresolved. The CDR3 consists of 15 residues. V was clipped by 1 base and J by 2 bases, with 7 bases between them. Germline-derived CDR1 and CDR2 are SGHRS and YFSETQ. The CDR3: CASSLIVAGANVLTF. CDR3 sequence (DNA): TGCGCCAGCAGCTTGATAGTAGCTGGGGCCAACGTCCTGACTTTC.

This clonotype was seen repeatedly, ten times or more. The V gene is TRBV5-1, the J gene TRBJ2-3, with unresolved D. The germline gives CDR1 SGHRS, CDR2 YFSETQ. The CDR3 is 13 residues long. V lost 2 bases and J lost 5, with 9 bases in between. The CDR3 is CASSFRVGDTQYF. CDR3 sequence (DNA): TGCGCCAGCAGCTTCCGGGTGGGAGATACGCAGTATTTT. The full variable domain, completed using reference TRBV5-1 and TRBJ2-3, is KAGVTQTPRYLIKTRGQQVTLSCSPISGHRSVSWYQQTPGQGLQFLFEYFSETQRNKGNFPGRFSGRQFSNSRSEMNVSTLELGDSALYLCASSFRVGDTQYFGPGTRLTVL.

The chain employs TRBV4-3 and TRBJ2-7; TRBD1 matches 8 bases. J lost 4 bases, V lost 0 bases, and 5 bases had no gene match. The CDR3 is 15 residues long. CDR1 and CDR2 from the germline V gene are LGHNA and YSLEER. The CDR3, as DNA: TGCGCCAGCAGCCAAGAGATACGACAGGGGTACGAGCAGTACTTC. Protein sequence: CASSQEIRQGYEQYF.